The 27 T cell receptor beta chains below all came from one sample that was sequenced in a study of blood T cell repertoires in COVID-19. TCRdb's table, derived via immunoSEQ multiplex PCR, lists solely in-frame clones and lacks some. The repertoire holds approximately 500,000 clones, with about 89% as singletons. Input material: peripheral blood. The origin of the receptors is a woman in her forties or fifties with COVID-19, enrolled during active disease.

This clone was seen only once. This chain connects TRBV2 to TRBJ1-1; weak D call: TRBD1 (5 bases). The germline V and J ends were trimmed by 6 bases and 7 bases, with 15 bases remaining between them. This CDR3 contains 13 residues. The V gene's germline CDR1 is SNHLY and CDR2 FYNNEI. CDR3 sequence (DNA): TGTGCCAGCAGCGAAAATAGCAGGGTTGAAGCTTTCTTT. It yields the protein CASSENSRVEAFF.

The chain combines TRBV7-7 with TRBJ2-1; TRBD2 might be the D (7 bases). The CDR3 is made up of 17 amino acids. V lost 2 bases, J lost 2 bases, and 16 bases lay in between. The germline gives CDR1 SSHAT, CDR2 FNYEAQ (reference sequence). The CDR3 loop is CASSLSGPGGPYNEQFF. For the CDR3, the DNA is TGTGCCAGCAGCTTATCGGGCCCCGGGGGGCCCTACAATGAGCAGTTCTTC.

The chain combines TRBV19 with TRBJ1-2; D perhaps matches TRBD1 (5 bases). Germline loops: CDR1 LNHDA, CDR2 SQIVND (reference sequence). The V end lost 11 bases, the J end lost 5 bases, and 12 bases lay between the germline ends. The CDR3 sequence is 11 residues long. In nucleotides, the CDR3 is TGTGCCGGATCAGGGACTTATGGCTACACCTTC. Protein sequence: CAGSGTYGYTF.

The rearrangement uses TRBV5-5 and TRBJ2-3, with a possible D match to TRBD2 (6 bases). CDR1 and CDR2 (germline): SGHKS, YYEKEE (reference sequence). This CDR3 region has 13 residues. The germline V and J ends were trimmed by 10 bases and 1 base, with 13 bases remaining between them. CDR3 region: CAGGDRGTDTQYF. CDR3 coding DNA: TGTGCCGGAGGGGACCGAGGCACAGATACGCAGTATTTT.

The V and J genes are TRBV30 and TRBJ2-2; 8 bases match TRBD1. CDR3 length equals 14 residues. V trimming: 8 bases; J trimming: 7 bases; junction bases outside the gene matches: 12. Germline V lookup: CDR1 GTSNPN, CDR2 SVGIG (reference sequence). CDR3: CARGPRGPRGELFF. In DNA form, the CDR3 reads TGTGCCAGGGGGCCCAGGGGGCCGCGCGGGGAGCTGTTTTTT.

The rearrangement links TRBV5-5 to TRBJ1-5, with 12 bases matching TRBD1. CDR3 length equals 18 residues. V was pared by 4 bases and J by 1 base, with 9 bases of the junction left unmatched. Germline V gives CDR1 SGHKS, CDR2 YYEKEE (reference sequence). CDR3 amino acids: CASSRRGTGGVSNQPQHF. Written as DNA, the CDR3 is TGTGCCAGCAGCCGGCGGGGGACAGGGGGCGTCAGCAATCAGCCCCAGCATTTT.

This chain links TRBV11-2 with TRBJ2-7; TRBD1 matches at 7 bases. V dropped 4 bases and J dropped 4; count of bases not matched to a gene: 10. Germline CDR1 SGHAT, CDR2 FQNNGV. The CDR3 loop spans 15 amino acids. This CDR3 reads CASSSPGRGRYEQYF. The CDR3 bases are TGTGCCAGCAGCTCCCCGGGTAGGGGGCGATACGAGCAGTACTTC.

This sequence joins TRBV7-3 and TRBJ1-1; 8 nucleotides agree with TRBD1. Per the germline V gene, CDR1 is SGHTA and CDR2 is FQGTGA. The CDR3 totals 14 residues. Germline trimming cut 6 bases from V and 1 base from J; bases unmatched to any gene: 4. CDR3 region: CASSRTGGNTEAFF. In DNA, the CDR3 is TGTGCCAGCAGTAGAACAGGGGGGAACACTGAAGCTTTCTTT. Variable domain in full (rest from reference TRBV7-3 and TRBJ1-1): GAGVSQTPSNKVTEKGKYVELRCDPISGHTALYWYRQSLGQGPEFLIYFQGTGAADDSGLPNDRFFAVRPEGSVSTLKIQRTERGDSAVYLCASSRTGGNTEAFFGQGTRLTVV.

The chain combines TRBV9 with TRBJ1-4, with D possibly being TRBD1 (6 bases). Looked up from germline, CDR1 is SGDLS and CDR2 is YYNGEE. V was trimmed by 4 bases and J by 5 bases, leaving 12 bases between them. The CDR3 spans 14 residues. The CDR3 DNA reads TGTGCCAGCAGCCCCACAGGGTCAAATGAAAAACTGTTTTTT. Translation: CASSPTGSNEKLFF.

J is TRBJ1-2 and V is TRBV19; the D is unclear. Trimming stripped 1 base from V and 6 bases from J, with 18 bases between. Germline V gene sequence: CDR1 LNHDA, CDR2 SQIVND (reference sequence). This CDR3 region has 16 residues. Here the CDR3 DNA reads TGTGCCAGTAGTATAGGGACGGGAGCGGGAGGTGATGGCTACACCTTC. It specifies CASSIGTGAGGDGYTF.

This clone is a singleton in its sample. The chain couples TRBV10-3 to TRBJ2-3, with 11 positions matching TRBD1. This CDR3 spans 17 amino acids. From germline, CDR1 is ENHRY and CDR2 SYGVKD. V shed 4 bases, J shed 3 bases, and the junction held 9 bases outside the gene matches. CDR3 DNA sequence: TGTGCCATCAGTGCGAATCCCGGGACAGGGGGAACAGATACGCAGTATTTT. This codes for CAISANPGTGGTDTQYF.

CDR3 amino acids: CASPYEQFF. The CDR3 DNA is TGTGCAAGTCCATATGAGCAGTTCTTC. The chain has TRBV12-2 and TRBJ2-1; the table's D call TRBD1 went unverified against the DNA. TRBV12-2 is a recognized pseudogene. The CDR3 runs 9 residues.

The V gene is TRBV10-3, the J gene TRBJ2-1; no clear D gene. The V gene's germline CDR1 is ENHRY and CDR2 SYGVKD. This CDR3 is 11 amino acids long. The V and J ends lost 3 bases and 8 bases respectively, with 5 bases between them. The CDR3 reads CAISELHEQFF. The CDR3 DNA reads TGTGCCATCAGTGAACTTCATGAGCAGTTCTTC.

The rearrangement uses TRBV7-9 and TRBJ2-7, with 9 bases matching TRBD2. The CDR3 extends over 16 amino acids. The V gene's germline CDR1 is SEHNR and CDR2 FQNEAQ (reference sequence). After removal of 5 bases from V and 1 base from J, the junction contained 9 bases not matched to a gene. CDR3 region: CASSPRGGQRSYEQYF. In DNA form, the CDR3 reads TGTGCCAGCAGCCCGCGGGGGGGACAGAGATCCTACGAGCAGTACTTC.

CDR3 residues: CASSQGWTSDEQYF. CDR3 nucleotide sequence: TGTGCCAGCAGCCAAGGGTGGACTAGCGACGAGCAGTACTTC. The chain links TRBV4-2 to TRBJ2-7, with TRBD2 identical over 9 bases. Germline V lookup: CDR1 LGHNA, CDR2 YNFKEQ. Losses at the gene ends were 1 base for V and 5 bases for J; bases not matched to a gene: 3. This CDR3 spans 14 amino acids.

The CDR3 loop is CASSLLQGRNEQFF. CDR3 nucleotide sequence: TGTGCCAGCAGCTTACTACAGGGGAGGAATGAGCAGTTCTTC. The V and J genes are TRBV7-8 and TRBJ2-1; perhaps TRBD1 as D (7 bases). The V and J ends lost 2 bases and 7 bases respectively, with 12 bases between them. Germline-derived CDR1 and CDR2 are SGHVS and FQNEAQ. This CDR3 has 14 amino acids.

This clone was seen once. The chain has TRBV4-1 and TRBJ1-6, with D perhaps matching TRBD1 (6 bases). This CDR3 has 18 residues. V was shortened by 3 bases and J by 5 bases, with 20 bases between the two germline ends. CDR1 and CDR2 (germline): MGHRA, YSYEKL. DNA for the CDR3: TGCGCCAGCAGCCAGCCCCTCACAGGGAGAGGGGATAATTCACCCCTCCACTTT. Translating gives CASSQPLTGRGDNSPLHF.

V usage is TRBV5-4 and J usage is TRBJ1-1, with TRBD1 matching over 10 bases. The CDR3 is made up of 17 amino acids. The V gene's germline CDR1 is SGHNT and CDR2 YYREEE (reference sequence). The J segment lost 1 base and the V segment lost 4 bases, leaving 10 bases of the junction unmatched. Here the CDR3 DNA reads TGTGCCAGCAGCCTACGTGACAGGGGGCTGGGGAACACTGAAGCTTTCTTT. This translates into CASSLRDRGLGNTEAFF.

The V gene is TRBV9, the J gene TRBJ2-1; D perhaps matches TRBD2 (5 bases). Trimming stripped 0 bases from V and 4 bases from J, with 11 bases between. The CDR3 runs to 15 residues. CDR1 is SGDLS and CDR2 is YYNGEE in the germline V gene. The CDR3 protein is CASSVGSGDYNEQFF. The CDR3 coding sequence is TGTGCCAGCAGCGTAGGAAGCGGAGATTACAATGAGCAGTTCTTC.

The sample holds a few counts of this clone. The V and J genes are TRBV11-3 and TRBJ1-1, with TRBD1 matching over 10 bases. J gave up 3 bases and V 1 base, and 2 bases lay outside the gene matches. CDR1 and CDR2 (germline): SGHNT, YENEEA. This CDR3 has 15 residues. Here the CDR3 reads CASSLGTGGDTEAFF. CDR3 DNA: TGTGCCAGCAGCTTAGGGACAGGGGGAGACACTGAAGCTTTCTTT.

The chain links TRBV3-1 (or the pseudogene TRBV3-2) to TRBJ2-2; 12 bases are shared with TRBD2. The CDR3 runs 16 residues. After removal of 5 bases from V and 5 bases from J, the junction contained 6 bases not matched to a gene. Germline CDR1 reads LGHDT; CDR2 reads YNNKEL (reference sequence). The CDR3: CASSAPGTSGTGELFF. CDR3 DNA sequence: TGTGCCAGCAGCGCCCCTGGGACTAGCGGGACCGGGGAGCTGTTTTTT.

This chain joins TRBV5-1 and TRBJ1-5; 10 bases line up with TRBD1. There are 15 residues in the CDR3. The germline V gene has CDR1 SGHRS and CDR2 YFSETQ. With V trimmed by 4 bases and J by 2 bases, 3 bases remained unmatched. The CDR3 reads CASSPGTGGNQPQHF. The CDR3 nucleotides are TGCGCCAGCAGCCCGGGGACAGGGGGCAATCAGCCCCAGCATTTT.

The chain has TRBV19 and TRBJ2-3; TRBD2 matches 7 bases. Germline CDR1 and CDR2: LNHDA and SQIVND (reference sequence). This CDR3 is 14 amino acids long. With 1 base clipped from V and 6 bases from J, the junction kept 4 bases outside the gene matches. The DNA for the CDR3 is TGTGCCAGTAGTATAGGTCTGGGAGGGGATACGCAGTATTTT. Its protein is CASSIGLGGDTQYF. Full variable domain (rest looked up from reference TRBV19 and TRBJ2-3): DGGITQSPKYLFRKEGQNVTLSCEQNLNHDAMYWYRQDPGQGLRLIYYSQIVNDFQKGDIAEGYSVSREKKESFPLTVTSAQKNPTAFYLCASSIGLGGDTQYFGPGTRLTVL.

The CDR3 is CASSVVPDSLSGTDTQYF. The CDR3 nucleotides read TGTGCCAGCAGCGTAGTCCCGGACAGCCTTAGTGGCACAGATACGCAGTATTTT. V and J are TRBV9 and TRBJ2-3; a weak D match, TRBD1 (6 bases). The length of the CDR3 is 18 residues. The V end was cut by 0 bases, the J end by 1 base, with 18 bases between. Per the germline V gene, CDR1 is SGDLS and CDR2 is YYNGEE.

V and J are TRBV6-5 and TRBJ1-3; a possible D gene is TRBD1 (6 bases). The germline V gene encodes CDR1 MNHEY and CDR2 SVGAGI. V lost 5 bases and J 4 bases, leaving 12 bases between the germline ends. The CDR3 is 14 amino acids. CDR3: CASSLQGNGNTIYF. CDR3 in DNA: TGTGCCAGCAGTCTACAGGGTAACGGAAACACCATATATTTT.

The chain links TRBV5-4 to TRBJ2-3, with TRBD2 matching 7 bases. There are 17 residues in the CDR3. V trimming: 4 bases; J trimming: 0 bases; junction bases outside the gene matches: 11. Germline lookup yields CDR1 SGHNT and CDR2 YYREEE (reference sequence). CDR3 nucleotide sequence: TGTGCCAGCAGCACCGAACCCAGCGGGGCTAGCACAGATACGCAGTATTTT. Translating gives CASSTEPSGASTDTQYF.

This clone appeared once. This chain connects TRBV5-6 to TRBJ2-7, with 7 positions matching TRBD1. CDR1 is SGHDT, CDR2 YYEEEE, per germline. V shed 3 bases, J shed 4 bases, and the junction held 10 bases outside the gene matches. The CDR3 has 15 residues. Here the CDR3 DNA reads TGTGCCAGCAGCTCTTGGGGGACAGTCTATTACGAGCAGTACTTC. Its translation: CASSSWGTVYYEQYF.